This passage covers 22 T cell receptor beta chains from one sample sequenced in a study of T cell responses to AZD1222 COVID-19 vaccine. Method: immunoSEQ multiplex PCR; TCRdb's copy keeps in-frame clones and lacks some. In the table there are over 45,000 clones, more than 80% of which are singletons. The specimen comprised peripheral blood, sampled on day 0 of MenACWY control vaccination. All receptors come from an adult in good health.

This clone was counted between two and nine times. J is TRBJ1-1 and V is TRBV6-2 or TRBV6-3; no clear D. Germline-derived CDR1 and CDR2 are MNHEY and SVGEGT. The CDR3 covers 17 residues. V lost 5 bases to trimming and J lost 1 base, with 20 bases between them. The CDR3 sequence is CASSNPGLRFRNTEAFF. The DNA of the CDR3 is TGTGCCAGCAGTAATCCGGGTCTAAGGTTTAGGAACACTGAAGCTTTCTTT.

The rearrangement joins TRBV28 to TRBJ2-7; D not certain. The CDR3 loop spans 14 amino acids. V lost 2 bases, J lost 3 bases, and 11 bases lay in between. The germline V gene encodes CDR1 MDHEN and CDR2 SYDVKM. This CDR3 is CASSLRSSLYEQYF. The CDR3 bases are TGTGCCAGCAGTTTAAGGTCTTCTCTCTACGAGCAGTACTTC.

The chain combines TRBV11-3 with TRBJ2-5, with TRBD2 matching 12 bases. The ends lost 1 base at V and 1 base at J; junction bases unmatched: 1. Germline values: CDR1 SGHNT, CDR2 YENEEA. The CDR3 extends over 16 amino acids. The CDR3 spells CASSLGLAGAQETQYF. The CDR3 bases are TGTGCCAGCAGCTTAGGACTAGCGGGAGCCCAAGAGACCCAGTACTTC.

The chain recombines TRBV27 with TRBJ1-1; unclear D gene. CDR3 length: 13 amino acids. Trimming removed 2 bases from V and 1 base from J, with 5 bases in between. Germline V CDR1 and CDR2: MNHEY, SMNVEV (reference sequence). The CDR3 spells CASSLQKNTEAFF. As DNA, the CDR3 is TGTGCCAGCAGTTTACAGAAGAACACTGAAGCTTTCTTT.

V is TRBV9 and J is TRBJ1-1, with D unclear. Trimming took off 1 base at V and 1 base at J, with 5 bases between the two ends. The germline V gene has CDR1 SGDLS and CDR2 YYNGEE. CDR3 length: 13 amino acids. The DNA of the CDR3 is TGTGCCAGCAGCGTATGGGAGAACACTGAAGCTTTCTTT. Translating gives CASSVWENTEAFF.

J is TRBJ1-5 and V is TRBV15; D remains unclear. The germline V gene has CDR1 LNHNV and CDR2 YYDKDF (reference sequence). Trimming took 7 bases from V and 2 from J, leaving 12 bases between them. The CDR3 has 14 amino acids. CDR3 region: CATTGYDRNQPQHF. CDR3 nucleotides: TGTGCCACCACGGGATATGACCGCAATCAGCCCCAGCATTTT.

The chain carries TRBV3-1 (or the pseudogene TRBV3-2) and TRBJ1-5; TRBD1 might be the D (6 bases). From germline, CDR1 is LGHDT and CDR2 YNNKEL (reference sequence). The V and J ends lost 4 bases and 4 bases respectively, with 8 bases between them. The CDR3 has 13 amino acids. CDR3 in amino acids: CASSRTDNQPQHF. CDR3 in DNA: TGTGCCAGCAGCCGGACAGATAATCAGCCCCAGCATTTT.

This chain connects TRBV2 to TRBJ1-5; TRBD1 is a possible D gene (6 bases). Germline CDR1 reads SNHLY; CDR2 reads FYNNEI. Trimming took 1 base from V and 3 from J, leaving 10 bases between them. This CDR3 spans 15 amino acids. As DNA, the CDR3 is TGTGCCAGCAGTGAAGAGGGGGACGACAATCAGCCCCAGCATTTT. Translation gives CASSEEGDDNQPQHF.

This chain connects TRBV5-1 to TRBJ2-5, with D maybe TRBD1 (6 bases). V was trimmed by 0 bases and J by 1 base, leaving 10 bases between them. The germline V gene encodes CDR1 SGHRS and CDR2 YFSETQ. The CDR3 has 15 amino acids. The CDR3 is CASSLVGDIQETQYF. Here the CDR3 DNA reads TGCGCCAGCAGCTTGGTCGGGGACATCCAAGAGACCCAGTACTTC.

This clone was counted once. V and J are TRBV7-2 and TRBJ2-5; D is uncertain. V lost 5 bases and J lost 4, with 17 bases in between. Per the germline V gene, CDR1 is SGHTA and CDR2 is FQGNSA. The CDR3 runs to 15 residues. The CDR3 sequence: CASSQLPLDGETQYF. CDR3 bases: TGTGCCAGCAGCCAACTACCCCTTGACGGAGAGACCCAGTACTTC.

The V call is TRBV11-2, the J call TRBJ1-4; D is undetermined. Germline CDR1 is SGHAT and CDR2 is FQNNGV. The V end lost 1 base, the J end lost 4 bases, and 7 bases lay between the germline ends. This CDR3 spans 14 amino acids. DNA of the CDR3: TGTGCCAGCAGCTTAGTAAGGCTTAATGAAAAACTGTTTTTT. Protein product: CASSLVRLNEKLFF.

V gene TRBV7-2 combines with J gene TRBJ2-5; no definite D call. V was shortened by 7 bases and J by 4 bases, with 16 bases between the two germline ends. The CDR3 length is 14 residues. Germline CDR1 and CDR2: SGHTA and FQGNSA. CDR3 nucleotides: TGTGCCAGCACCTTTCTGGGGTCGCCAGAGACCCAGTACTTC. Protein sequence: CASTFLGSPETQYF.

The chain employs TRBV6-5 and TRBJ1-6; D unresolved. CDR3 length: 14 residues. The ends were cut back, 5 bases at V and 7 bases at J, with 12 bases in the middle. The germline CDR1 and CDR2 sequences are MNHEY and SVGAGI. The CDR3 DNA sequence: TGTGCCAGCAGTCAGCGGGAGAAAAATTCACCCCTCCACTTT. This encodes CASSQREKNSPLHF.

The V call is TRBV5-3, the J call TRBJ2-1; TRBD2 matches 9 bases. TRBV5-3 is treated as an ORF (open reading frame) with a function not yet certain. This CDR3 has 15 residues. V dropped 4 bases and J dropped 7; count of bases not matched to a gene: 9. The CDR3 DNA reads TGTGCCAGAAGCGCCACCCTGCGGGAGGGTAATGAGCAGTTCTTC. It specifies CARSATLREGNEQFF.

The chain joins TRBV18 to TRBJ2-7; 9 bases are shared with TRBD1. The V gene end was trimmed by 2 bases and the J gene end by 6 bases; junction bases not matched to a gene: 5. The germline V gene has CDR1 KGHSH and CDR2 LQKENI. The CDR3 totals 14 residues. CDR3 DNA: TGTGCCAGCTCACCAAAACAGGGGGCCGGCGAGCAGTACTTC. This codes for CASSPKQGAGEQYF.

Concerning this clone itself: In the same sample, other DNA sequences code for this CDR3. The chain carries TRBV18 and TRBJ2-7; TRBD2 is a possible D gene (5 bases). Trimming stripped 0 bases from V and 6 bases from J, with 9 bases between. This CDR3 is 13 amino acids long. Germline V lookup: CDR1 KGHSH, CDR2 LQKENI. CDR3 protein: CASSPPGVGEQYF. CDR3 bases: TGTGCCAGCTCACCACCGGGAGTAGGCGAGCAGTACTTC.

This clone was seen a few times. The rearrangement joins TRBV29-1 to TRBJ1-2; no clear D. The ends were cut back, 5 bases at V and 7 bases at J, with 14 bases in the middle. Germline CDR1 reads SQVTM; CDR2 reads ANQGSEA. This CDR3 has 12 residues. CDR3: CSVQAGSGGYTF. As DNA, the CDR3 is TGCAGCGTTCAGGCAGGTTCAGGTGGCTACACCTTC.

Written as DNA, the CDR3 is TGTGCCAGCAGCCAAGAAGTGGGGGTGACCCAGCATTTT. Its translation is CASSQEVGVTQHF. The chain couples TRBV3-1 (or the pseudogene TRBV3-2) to TRBJ1-5; possibly TRBD1 for D (5 bases). The CDR3 loop spans 13 amino acids. V lost 0 bases to trimming and J lost 11 bases, with 11 bases between them. Germline loops: CDR1 LGHDT, CDR2 YNNKEL (reference sequence).

The chain uses TRBV7-2 and TRBJ2-7, with 9 bases fitting TRBD1. This CDR3 has 15 amino acids. Losses at the gene ends were 3 bases for V and 5 bases for J; bases not matched to a gene: 8. The germline V gene has CDR1 SGHTA and CDR2 FQGNSA. The CDR3 loop is CASSFLGQGNHEQYF. DNA for the CDR3: TGTGCCAGCAGCTTCTTAGGACAGGGGAACCACGAGCAGTACTTC.

V gene TRBV6-4 combines with J gene TRBJ2-2; 11 bases align to TRBD2. From germline, CDR1 is MRHNA and CDR2 SNTAGT. With 3 bases clipped from V and 3 bases from J, the junction kept 6 bases outside the gene matches. The CDR3 sequence is 17 residues long. The CDR3 is CASSDSLAGGDTGELFF. In nucleotides, the CDR3 is TGTGCCAGCAGTGATAGTCTAGCGGGAGGCGACACCGGGGAGCTGTTTTTT.

This chain connects TRBV29-1 to TRBJ2-1, with D possibly being TRBD1 (7 bases). There are 15 residues in the CDR3. Trimming took 4 bases from V and 7 from J, leaving 20 bases between them. Germline V gene data show CDR1 as SQVTM and CDR2 as ANQGSEA. CDR3 coding DNA: TGCAGCGTTGTTCTAGGAGGGGGCGCTAGGAATGAGCAGTTCTTC. Protein product: CSVVLGGGARNEQFF.

The rearrangement uses TRBV6-2 or TRBV6-3 and TRBJ2-3; 12 bases are a match to TRBD2. The CDR3 contains 16 residues. The germline V gene encodes CDR1 MNHEY and CDR2 SVGEGT. The ends lost 2 bases at V and 5 bases at J; junction bases unmatched: 5. CDR3 DNA sequence: TGTGCCAGCAGTTACGGACTAGCGGGACCCCGAGATACGCAGTATTTT. Translating gives CASSYGLAGPRDTQYF.